The 17 T cell receptor beta chains in this list originate from one sample, sequenced in a study of cytomegalovirus exposure and HLA in healthy donors. Data came from immunoSEQ multiplex PCR; TCRdb stores just in-frame clones and leaves some out. The profile shows roughly 350,000 clones, more than 80% of them singletons. Sequencing was done on a sample of PBMCs. All receptors derive from a woman in her late teens or twenties in good health and CMV-seronegative.

This chain joins TRBV4-3 and TRBJ1-2; possibly TRBD1 for D (5 bases). Trimming stripped 0 bases from V and 7 bases from J, with 12 bases between. This CDR3 has 14 residues. Per germline, CDR1 LGHNA and CDR2 YSLEER. The CDR3 DNA is TGCGCCAGCAGCCAAGATATGGGGCAGGGTGGCTACACCTTC. Translating it yields CASSQDMGQGGYTF.

The chain couples TRBV5-4 to TRBJ1-1; D ambiguous. Trimming left V 0 bases short and J 1 base short, with 7 bases between. Looked up from germline, CDR1 is SGHNT and CDR2 is YYREEE (reference sequence). The CDR3 sequence is 14 residues long. CDR3 DNA: TGTGCCAGCAGCTTGGAATTGGCGAACACTGAAGCTTTCTTT. Encoded protein: CASSLELANTEAFF.

The rearrangement uses TRBV5-1 and TRBJ2-2; D is perhaps TRBD2 (5 bases). Deletions cut 5 bases from V and 4 bases from J, with 12 bases between. Germline values: CDR1 SGHRS, CDR2 YFSETQ. The CDR3 runs 14 residues. The CDR3 loop is CASSGGPSTGELFF. The CDR3 DNA reads TGCGCCAGCAGTGGAGGCCCGAGCACCGGGGAGCTGTTTTTT.

V gene TRBV5-1 combines with J gene TRBJ2-1, with a weak D call TRBD2 (6 bases). V dropped 4 bases and J dropped 5 bases, with 16 bases sitting between them. The CDR3 is 15 residues long. Germline lookup yields CDR1 SGHRS and CDR2 YFSETQ. CDR3 in amino acids: CASSPDPGGDNEQFF. The CDR3 DNA follows: TGCGCCAGCAGCCCGGATCCGGGCGGGGACAATGAGCAGTTCTTC.

This clone was found many times. The chain is built from TRBV5-1 and TRBJ2-5; 9 bases are a match to TRBD2. Germline-derived CDR1 and CDR2 are SGHRS and YFSETQ. The CDR3 consists of 16 residues. Losses at the gene ends were 0 bases for V and 2 bases for J; bases not matched to a gene: 5. CDR3 residues: CASSLVAAGGQETQYF. DNA of the CDR3: TGCGCCAGCAGCTTGGTGGCAGCGGGAGGACAAGAGACCCAGTACTTC.

The rearrangement joins TRBV21-1 to TRBJ2-1; TRBD2, as called in the table, went unchecked against the DNA. TRBV21-1 is assigned pseudogene status. The CDR3 has 13 residues. The CDR3 region is CASGTGGYNEQFF. CDR3 sequence (DNA): TGTGCCAGCGGCACGGGAGGTTACAATGAGCAGTTCTTC.

The gene calls are TRBV5-4 and TRBJ2-1; TRBD1 agrees at 7 bases. The germline V gene has CDR1 SGHNT and CDR2 YYREEE (reference sequence). After removal of 1 base from V and 8 bases from J, the junction contained 6 bases not matched to a gene. The CDR3 contains 14 residues. The CDR3 protein is CASSLNRGKYEQFF. The CDR3 coding sequence is TGTGCCAGCAGCTTGAACAGGGGAAAGTATGAGCAGTTCTTC. Supplemented by reference TRBV5-4 and TRBJ2-1, the full variable domain reads ETGVTQSPTHLIKTRGQQVTLRCSSQSGHNTVSWYQQALGQGPQFIFQYYREEENGRGNFPPRFSGLQFPNYSSELNVNALELDDSALYLCASSLNRGKYEQFFGPGTRLTVL.

The CDR3 sequence: CASSQDRWAGMNEQFF. CDR3 sequence (DNA): TGCGCCAGCAGCCAAGATCGGTGGGCCGGGATGAATGAGCAGTTCTTC. V and J are TRBV4-3 and TRBJ2-1; a possible D gene is TRBD2 (5 bases). Germline V gives CDR1 LGHNA, CDR2 YSLEER. The V end was cut by 0 bases, the J end by 7 bases, with 16 bases between. This CDR3 region has 16 residues.

This clone was seen a few times. The chain uses TRBV19 and TRBJ2-2; perhaps TRBD2 as D (7 bases). The CDR3 totals 13 residues. The germline V gene encodes CDR1 LNHDA and CDR2 SQIVND (reference sequence). The CDR3 is CAGGLGDTGELFF. In nucleotides, the CDR3 is TGTGCGGGGGGGCTTGGTGACACCGGGGAGCTGTTTTTT.

This clone occurred once. The rearrangement links TRBV30 to TRBJ1-3; D uncertain. From germline, CDR1 is GTSNPN and CDR2 SVGIG (reference sequence). Deletions cut 0 bases from V and 0 bases from J, with 9 bases between. There are 15 residues in the CDR3. CDR3 residues: CAWSVSGYSGNTIYF. The CDR3 DNA follows: TGTGCCTGGAGTGTAAGCGGGTACTCTGGAAACACCATATATTTT.

This clone was seen only once. The chain combines TRBV16 with TRBJ2-7; TRBD2 aligns across 9 bases. Germline values: CDR1 KGHSY, CDR2 FQNENV. The CDR3 has 15 amino acids. The V and J ends lost 2 bases and 1 base, in that order; junction bases with no gene match: 3. The chain's CDR3 is CASSQRLAGSYEQYF. The CDR3 region has the DNA TGTGCCAGCAGCCAAAGGCTAGCGGGATCCTACGAGCAGTACTTC.

The rearrangement joins TRBV30 to TRBJ2-1, with D hard to call. The V gene lost 0 bases and the J gene lost 5 bases, with 5 bases spanning the gap. CDR3 size: 12 residues. The germline gives CDR1 GTSNPN, CDR2 SVGIG (reference sequence). For the CDR3, the DNA is TGTGCCTGGAGTGTACTGAACAATGAGCAGTTCTTC. Translation: CAWSVLNNEQFF. Full variable domain (outside the CDR3, taken from reference TRBV30 and TRBJ2-1): SQTIHQWPATLVQPVGSPLSLECTVEGTSNPNLYWYRQAAGRGLQLLFYSVGIGQISSEVPQNLSASRPQDRQFILSSKKLLLSDSGFYLCAWSVLNNEQFFGPGTRLTVL.

This chain uses TRBV9 with TRBJ2-7, with 9 bases matching TRBD1. V lost 0 bases, J lost 4 bases, and 8 bases stayed unmatched. The CDR3 sequence is 16 residues long. Germline V gene lookup returns CDR1 SGDLS and CDR2 YYNGEE. Here the CDR3 DNA reads TGTGCCAGCAGCGTAGGGGGACAGGGCGACAAATACGAGCAGTACTTC. Translation gives CASSVGGQGDKYEQYF.

This clone was observed once. The chain is built from TRBV7-9 and TRBJ2-1, with D possibly being TRBD2 (5 bases). Germline V gene lookup returns CDR1 SEHNR and CDR2 FQNEAQ (reference sequence). Trimming stripped 5 bases from V and 0 bases from J, with 14 bases between. The CDR3 totals 16 residues. The DNA of the CDR3 is TGTGCCAGCAGCCCCCGGGAAGAGAGCTCCTACAATGAGCAGTTCTTC. Amino acid sequence: CASSPREESSYNEQFF.

The chain couples TRBV19 to TRBJ1-5; 7 bases agree with TRBD1. J lost 5 bases, V lost 10 bases, and 11 bases had no gene match. This CDR3 comprises 14 residues. Germline CDR1 is LNHDA and CDR2 is SQIVND (reference sequence). The CDR3 region is CATTVDREDQPQHF. The DNA of the CDR3 is TGTGCCACCACCGTCGACAGGGAGGATCAGCCCCAGCATTTT.

The chain recombines TRBV4-3 with TRBJ1-2; 12 bases match TRBD1. Trimming took 0 bases from V and 6 from J; bases not matched to a gene: 14. This CDR3 comprises 19 residues. Germline V gene lookup returns CDR1 LGHNA and CDR2 YSLEER. CDR3 loop: CASSQDASPGTGGIHGYTF. CDR3 bases: TGCGCCAGCAGCCAAGATGCATCCCCCGGGACAGGGGGCATTCATGGCTACACCTTC.

This chain uses TRBV2 with TRBJ2-7, with TRBD1 matching 8 bases. The germline CDR1 and CDR2 sequences are SNHLY and FYNNEI. Trimming at V came to 11 bases and at J to 6 bases, leaving 9 bases not matched to a gene. This CDR3 comprises 12 residues. The CDR3 region has the DNA TGTGCCGGAGGACAGGGATTAGGCGAGCAGTACTTC. Translated, it gives CAGGQGLGEQYF.